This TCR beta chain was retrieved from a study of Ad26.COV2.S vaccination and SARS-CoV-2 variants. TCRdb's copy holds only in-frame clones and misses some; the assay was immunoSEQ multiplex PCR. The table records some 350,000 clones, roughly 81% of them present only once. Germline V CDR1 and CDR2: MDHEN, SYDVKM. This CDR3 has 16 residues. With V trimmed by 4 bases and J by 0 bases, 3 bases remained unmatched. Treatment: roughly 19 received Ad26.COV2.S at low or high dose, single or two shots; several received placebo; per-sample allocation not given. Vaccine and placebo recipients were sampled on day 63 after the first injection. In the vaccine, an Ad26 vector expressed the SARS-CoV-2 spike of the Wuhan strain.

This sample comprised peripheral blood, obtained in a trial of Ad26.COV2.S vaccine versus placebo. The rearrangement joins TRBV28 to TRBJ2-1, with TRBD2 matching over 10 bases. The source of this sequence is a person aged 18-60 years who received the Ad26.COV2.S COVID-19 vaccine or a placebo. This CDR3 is CASSSPSGGSYNEQFF. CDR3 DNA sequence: TGTGCCAGCAGTTCCCCTAGCGGGGGCTCCTACAATGAGCAGTTCTTC. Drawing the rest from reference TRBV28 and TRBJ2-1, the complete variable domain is DVKVTQSSRYLVKRTGEKVFLECVQDMDHENMFWYRQDPGLGLRLIYFSYDVKMKEKGDIPEGYSVSREKKERFSLILESASTNQTSMYLCASSSPSGGSYNEQFFGPGTRLTVL.